This T cell receptor beta chain was observed in a study of T cells in Graves' hyperthyroidism and ophthalmopathy. Germline V gene lookup returns CDR1 LNHDA and CDR2 SQIVND (reference sequence). Trimming removed 7 bases from V and 2 bases from J, with 17 bases in between. The CDR3 spans 15 residues. Regions amplified from RNA transcripts were the TCR beta CDR3 regions. An initial round of RT-PCR targeting the TCR CDR3 relied on the HTBI primer set. From the multiplex PCR reads, TCRdb called clonotypes with MiXCR, one entry per CDR3 protein. This table has over 200,000 distinct CDR3 sequences, roughly 14% appearing once. This clonotype has a count of ten or more.

The gene calls are TRBV19 and TRBJ2-5; perhaps D is TRBD1 or TRBD2 (7 bases each). The sequenced material came from blood. The sequence was collected from a woman in her forties with Graves' hyperthyroidism that later progressed to Graves' ophthalmopathy. The CDR3 region is CASKRGLAEQETQYF. The CDR3 DNA follows: TGTGCCAGTAAAAGGGGGCTAGCGGAGCAAGAGACCCAGTACTTC.